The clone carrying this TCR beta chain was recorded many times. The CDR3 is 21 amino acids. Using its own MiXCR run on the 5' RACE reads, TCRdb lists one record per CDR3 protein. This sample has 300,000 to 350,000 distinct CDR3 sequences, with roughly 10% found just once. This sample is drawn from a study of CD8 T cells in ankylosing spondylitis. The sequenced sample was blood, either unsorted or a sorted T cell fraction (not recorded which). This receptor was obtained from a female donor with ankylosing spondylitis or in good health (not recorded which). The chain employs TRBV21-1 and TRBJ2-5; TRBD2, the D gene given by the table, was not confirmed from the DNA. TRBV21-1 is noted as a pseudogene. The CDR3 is CASSRCEERTSGREGCETQYF. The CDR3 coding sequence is TGTGCCAGCAGCAGATGCGAGGAAAGGACTAGCGGGAGAGAAGGCTGTGAGACCCAGTACTTC.